This T cell receptor (beta chain) was captured by sequencing in a study of control samples from healthy donors and cancer patients (dated by TCRdb to 2018 to 2020). As for this clone: The specificity of this receptor is unknown. No clone much larger than this one lies a single base away; base qualities are absent.

V gives up 0 bases and J gives up 2 bases, and the segment between their germline ends measures 8 bases. The CDR3 runs 15 amino acids, cysteine and phenylalanine included. The sequence is cut down to CDR3 DNA, 45 bases in frame from base 1. The germline V gene specifies MNHNS as CDR1 and SASEGT as CDR2. The library was built by means of the immunoSEQ multiplex PCR assay. Held by TCRdb, this immuneACCESS table contains in-frame sequences only and omits some clones. Under half of the omission traces to an unresolved V gene where checked; the cause of the rest is unknown. A total of some 130,000 clones appear in this sample, about 92% of them only once. Less than 2.5% of the sample comes from the top ten.

This chain is built from TRBV6-1 and TRBJ1-3; no confident D gene assignment can be made. This clonotype originated in a woman aged 45-65 years in good health. The specimen was blood. CDR3 sequence: CASSEASGAGNTIYF. The nucleotide sequence is given as TGTGCCAGCAGTGAAGCGAGTGGTGCTGGAAACACCATATATTTT.